This T cell receptor beta chain was retrieved from a study of shared T cell receptors in the human thymus. Trimming removed 6 bases at V and 13 bases at J, with 16 bases between. The CDR3 is 11 residues long. CDR1 SGHNT and CDR2 YYREEE come from the germline V gene (reference sequence). Assay used: immunoSEQ multiplex PCR; TCRdb lists only in-frame clones, some missing. The sample has 700,000 or so clones, 80% to 90% seen once. These same data were also listed under a study on human thymus T cells. That source reports: Thymic and blood repertoires appeared to carry a bias in their V and J gene usage. As related research reported, thymic repertoires overlapped highly among unrelated individuals.

Sequenced input: thymocytes. The rearrangement joins TRBV5-4 to TRBJ1-2, with D perhaps matching TRBD1 (5 bases). The source is a girl under three years old with a congenital heart defect. CDR3 loop: CASNDSRSTTF. The CDR3 DNA sequence: TGTGCCAGCAACGACAGTCGGTCGACCACCTTC. The entire variable domain, with the rest obtained from reference TRBV5-4 and TRBJ1-2, is as follows: ETGVTQSPTHLIKTRGQQVTLRCSSQSGHNTVSWYQQALGQGPQFIFQYYREEENGRGNFPPRFSGLQFPNYSSELNVNALELDDSALYLCASNDSRSTTFGSGTRLTVV.